This T cell receptor beta chain derives from a study of cytomegalovirus exposure and HLA in healthy donors. General study findings and limits: Only CMV serostatus was available as immune exposure information.

Unmatched junction bases numbered 5, after V lost 2 bases and J lost 2 bases. CDR1 is SGHTA, CDR2 FQGTGA, per germline. The CDR3 sequence is 16 residues long. Worth noting for this clone: The target antigen is unknown.

Primers for the PCR totalled 60 Vbeta and 13 Jbeta. Measured with immunoSEQ multiplex PCR; TCRdb has only the in-frame clones, and not every one. Among approximately 220,000 clones listed, roughly 82% were seen once. The chain is built from TRBV7-3 and TRBJ2-2, with TRBD1 matching 7 bases. The TCR was taken from a man aged 35 to 55 in good health and CMV-seropositive. What was sequenced was PBMCs. CDR3 in DNA: TGTGCCAGCAGCTTAGGGACAGCGGCTAACACCGGGGAGCTGTTTTTT. Its translation: CASSLGTAANTGELFF. Together with reference TRBV7-3 and TRBJ2-2, the CDR3 gives the full variable domain: GAGVSQTPSNKVTEKGKYVELRCDPISGHTALYWYRQSLGQGPEFLIYFQGTGAADDSGLPNDRFFAVRPEGSVSTLKIQRTERGDSAVYLCASSLGTAANTGELFFGEGSRLTVL.